These T cell receptor beta chains were read from a single sample in a study of T cell responses to AZD1222 COVID-19 vaccine. Measured with immunoSEQ multiplex PCR; TCRdb has only the in-frame clones, and not every one. The sample consists of 150,000 to 200,000 clones, almost 95% of them appearing once. The sample in question was peripheral blood, obtained on day 0 of AZD1222 vaccination. These receptors were obtained from an adult in good health. CDR3s include the opening cysteine and the closing phenylalanine or tryptophan. Each record gives: V gene, J gene, clone size, D gene, CDR3 DNA, CDR3 protein. D genes are given only for firm matches. Clone size, where shown, is once, few, many, or a class for clones that have expanded.

V: TRBV29-1; J: TRBJ1-1; size: NA; D: TRBD1; DNA: TGCAGCGCCAGACAGGGATCATGGGTGCGGGACACTGAAGCTTTCTTT; CDR3: CSARQGSWVRDTEAFF
V: TRBV9; J: TRBJ2-1; size: NA; D: TRBD2; DNA: TGTGCCAGCAGCACTCGACTAGCGGGATTGGAGTACAATGAGCAGTTCTTC; CDR3: CASSTRLAGLEYNEQFF
V: TRBV11-2; J: TRBJ1-4; size: NA; D: NA; DNA: TGTGCCAGCAGCTCAGGACACATCGGAGGTGAAAAACTGTTTTTT; CDR3: CASSSGHIGGEKLFF
V: TRBV30; J: TRBJ1-5; size: NA; D: NA; DNA: TGTGCCTGGAGTACAGGGACGCGCAATCAGCCCCAGCATTTT; CDR3: CAWSTGTRNQPQHF
V: TRBV30; J: TRBJ2-5; size: NA; D: TRBD2; DNA: TGTGCCTGGAGTGACCTAGCGGGAGGGGAGACCCAGTACTTC; CDR3: CAWSDLAGGETQYF
V: TRBV9; J: TRBJ2-7; size: NA; D: NA; DNA: TGTGCCAGCAGCCCCCGTTATCGGGACGACGAGCAGTACTTC; CDR3: CASSPRYRDDEQYF
V: TRBV19; J: TRBJ1-2; size: NA; D: NA; DNA: TGTGCCAGTAGTGGTCCCATTAGGAGCTACACCTTC; CDR3: CASSGPIRSYTF
V: TRBV5-4; J: TRBJ2-7; size: NA; D: TRBD1; DNA: TGTGCCAGCAGCTTGGGTCACAGGGGGACCTCCTACGAGCAGTACTTC; CDR3: CASSLGHRGTSYEQYF
V: TRBV3-1/TRBV3-2; J: TRBJ2-5; size: NA; D: NA; DNA: TGTGCCAGCAGTGGGGAAGAGACCCAGTACTTC; CDR3: CASSGEETQYF
V: TRBV5-1; J: TRBJ2-1; size: NA; D: NA; DNA: TGCGCCAGCAGCTTTAGACCCGGGACTTCCTACAATGAGCAGTTCTTC; CDR3: CASSFRPGTSYNEQFF
V: TRBV5-1; J: TRBJ2-7; size: NA; D: NA; DNA: TGCGCCAGCAGCTTGGGGGGACAAACCTACGAGCAGTACTTC; CDR3: CASSLGGQTYEQYF
V: TRBV6-5; J: TRBJ1-2; size: NA; D: NA; DNA: TGTGCCAGCACCGACTGGGCGGTTCACTATGGCTACACCTTC; CDR3: CASTDWAVHYGYTF
V: TRBV6-6; J: TRBJ2-1; size: NA; D: NA; DNA: TGTGCCAGCACCGAAACGTGGGGGAGCTCCTACAATGAGCAGTTCTTC; CDR3: CASTETWGSSYNEQFF
V: TRBV28; J: TRBJ2-7; size: once; D: NA; DNA: TGTGCCAGCAGTTCGCGGCGGGCTAGCCATCACTACGAGCAGTACTTC; CDR3: CASSSRRASHHYEQYF
V: TRBV6-5; J: TRBJ2-7; size: NA; D: TRBD2; DNA: TGTGCCAGCCGCGGGAGTCCCTACGAGCAGTACTTC; CDR3: CASRGSPYEQYF
V: TRBV6-1; J: TRBJ1-1; size: NA; D: NA; DNA: TGTGCCAGCAGTGAAAGACGCGAGAACACTGAAGCTTTCTTT; CDR3: CASSERRENTEAFF
V: TRBV21-1; J: TRBJ2-1; size: NA; D: NA; DNA: TGTGCCAGCAGCTCCAGGGACAGGAGCCACAATGAGCAGTTCTTC; CDR3: CASSSRDRSHNEQFF
V: TRBV27; J: TRBJ2-6; size: NA; D: TRBD1; DNA: TGTGCCACCAGCCCGGGACAGAGGAGCTCTGGGGCCAACGTCCTGACTTTC; CDR3: CATSPGQRSSGANVLTF
V: TRBV4-3; J: TRBJ1-4; size: NA; D: NA; DNA: TGCGCCAGCAGCCGGGGCGCAACTAATGAAAAACTGTTTTTT; CDR3: CASSRGATNEKLFF
V: TRBV11-2; J: TRBJ2-5; size: NA; D: NA; DNA: TGTGCCAGCAGCTTAGATGAAAGTTTACAAGAGACCCAGTACTTC; CDR3: CASSLDESLQETQYF
V: TRBV5-5; J: TRBJ1-5; size: NA; D: NA; DNA: TGTGCCAGCAGCTTAACAGGGATGCAGCCCCAGCATTTT; CDR3: CASSLTGMQPQHF
V: TRBV7-9; J: TRBJ2-7; size: NA; D: NA; DNA: TGTGCCAGCAGCAACACCTACGAGCAGTACTTC; CDR3: CASSNTYEQYF
V: TRBV30; J: TRBJ2-1; size: NA; D: TRBD2; DNA: TGTGCCTGGAGTGTGGCTAGCGGGATTAATGAGCAGTTCTTC; CDR3: CAWSVASGINEQFF
V: TRBV12-3/TRBV12-4; J: TRBJ1-1; size: NA; D: NA; DNA: TGTGCCAGCAGTTTAGATGTAAATGAAGCTTTCTTT; CDR3: CASSLDVNEAFF
V: TRBV5-1; J: TRBJ2-1; size: NA; D: TRBD1; DNA: TGCGCCAGCAGCCGTAGACAGGGACAGCCGAACAATGAGCAGTTCTTC; CDR3: CASSRRQGQPNNEQFF
V: TRBV2; J: TRBJ2-3; size: NA; D: NA; DNA: TGTGCCAGCCCTCCGGGACTTGGGCCCACAGATACGCAGTATTTT; CDR3: CASPPGLGPTDTQYF
V: TRBV9; J: TRBJ2-1; size: once; D: TRBD2; DNA: TGTGCCAGCAGCGTTAGGACTAGCCTAGCCAACAATGAGCAGTTCTTC; CDR3: CASSVRTSLANNEQFF
V: TRBV27; J: TRBJ1-5; size: NA; D: TRBD1; DNA: TGTGCCAGCAGCAGGGGACAGGGGGCAGTGTCCAGTCAGCCCCAGCATTTT; CDR3: CASSRGQGAVSSQPQHF
V: TRBV5-1; J: TRBJ2-2; size: NA; D: NA; DNA: TGCGCCAGCACACGGGAGAACACCGGGGAGCTGTTTTTT; CDR3: CASTRENTGELFF
V: TRBV15; J: TRBJ2-7; size: NA; D: TRBD1; DNA: TGTGCCACCAGCCCAAGGACAGGGACGAGCTTCTATTACGAGCAGTACTTC; CDR3: CATSPRTGTSFYYEQYF
V: TRBV18; J: TRBJ2-2; size: NA; D: NA; DNA: TGTGCCAGCTCACCACGCCCTATGAGCCTGAACACCGGGGAGCTGTTTTTT; CDR3: CASSPRPMSLNTGELFF
V: TRBV10-1; J: TRBJ1-6; size: NA; D: NA; DNA: TGCGCCAGCATCCAGGTCCCTAATTCACCCCTCCACTTT; CDR3: CASIQVPNSPLHF
V: TRBV6-5; J: TRBJ2-7; size: once; D: NA; DNA: TGTGCCAGCAGTTACTCCAGTGACAGCTCCTACGAGCAGTACTTC; CDR3: CASSYSSDSSYEQYF
V: TRBV13; J: TRBJ2-7; size: NA; D: TRBD2; DNA: TGTGCCAGCAGCTTAGATCCTAGCGGGAGTACCTTGTACGAGCAGTACTTC; CDR3: CASSLDPSGSTLYEQYF
V: TRBV9; J: TRBJ2-1; size: NA; D: TRBD2; DNA: TGTGCCAGCACCCCTAGCGGGGGATACAATGAGCAGTTCTTC; CDR3: CASTPSGGYNEQFF
V: TRBV9; J: TRBJ2-3; size: NA; D: NA; DNA: TGTGCCAGCAGTTTAATCCCCGGGACAGATACGCAGTATTTT; CDR3: CASSLIPGTDTQYF